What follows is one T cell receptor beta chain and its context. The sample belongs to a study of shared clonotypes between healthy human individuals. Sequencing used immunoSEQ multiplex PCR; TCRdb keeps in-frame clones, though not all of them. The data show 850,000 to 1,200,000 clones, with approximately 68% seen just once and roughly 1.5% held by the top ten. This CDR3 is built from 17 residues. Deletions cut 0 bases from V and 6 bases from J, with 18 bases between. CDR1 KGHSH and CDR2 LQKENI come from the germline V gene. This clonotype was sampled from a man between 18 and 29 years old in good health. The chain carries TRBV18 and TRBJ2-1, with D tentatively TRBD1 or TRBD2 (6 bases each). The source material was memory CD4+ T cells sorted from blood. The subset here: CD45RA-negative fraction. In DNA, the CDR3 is TGTGCCAGCTCACCACCAGGGGGGCCTGGTCGCTTCAATGAGCAGTTCTTC. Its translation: CASSPPGGPGRFNEQFF.